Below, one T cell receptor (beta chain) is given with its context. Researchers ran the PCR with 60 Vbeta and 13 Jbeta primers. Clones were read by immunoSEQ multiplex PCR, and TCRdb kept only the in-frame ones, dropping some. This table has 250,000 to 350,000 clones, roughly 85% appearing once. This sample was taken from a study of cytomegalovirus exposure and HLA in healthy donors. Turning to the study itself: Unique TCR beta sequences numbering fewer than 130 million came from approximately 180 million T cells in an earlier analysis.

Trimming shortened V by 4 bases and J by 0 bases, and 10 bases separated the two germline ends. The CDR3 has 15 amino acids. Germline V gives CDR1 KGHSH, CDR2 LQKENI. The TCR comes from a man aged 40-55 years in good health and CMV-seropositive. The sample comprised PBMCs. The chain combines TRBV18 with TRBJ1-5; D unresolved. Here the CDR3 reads CASSHTTSSNQPQHF. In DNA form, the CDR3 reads TGTGCCAGCTCACACACGACATCTAGCAATCAGCCCCAGCATTTT.